Shown below are 30 T cell receptor beta chains from a single sample sequenced in a study of radiation and T cells in renal cell carcinoma. Specified time point: baseline pretreatment blood. Treatment given: 15 Gy SBRT to primary tumor, nephrectomy 4 weeks later. TCRdb's copy holds only in-frame clones and misses some; the assay was immunoSEQ multiplex PCR. This sample has 150,000 or so clones, with about 87% found just once. The sequencing here drew on blood, taken from a patient whose treatment included radiotherapy and nephrectomy. Receptors originate from a woman in her 70s with renal cell carcinoma.

The chain employs TRBV7-2 and TRBJ2-1; TRBD1 might be the D (5 bases). The CDR3 length is 10 residues. Between the trimmed V and J ends, which lost 8 bases and 10 bases, there was a span of 9 bases. CDR1 and CDR2 from the germline V gene are SGHTA and FQGNSA. CDR3 residues: CASGYREQFF. DNA of the CDR3: TGTGCCAGCGGGTACAGGGAGCAGTTCTTC.

The gene calls are TRBV19 and TRBJ1-6; 9 nucleotides align to TRBD1. The CDR3 is 14 residues long. V gave up 3 bases and J gave up 9 bases; unmatched junction bases: 3. Germline values: CDR1 LNHDA, CDR2 SQIVND (reference sequence). The chain's CDR3 is CASSIGQGSSPLHF. DNA for the CDR3: TGTGCCAGTAGTATCGGACAGGGGAGTTCACCCCTCCACTTT.

The chain joins TRBV6-6 to TRBJ2-6, with a weak D call TRBD1 (6 bases). V lost 6 bases to trimming and J lost 1 base, with 13 bases between them. The CDR3 extends over 16 amino acids. The germline V gene encodes CDR1 MNHNY and CDR2 SVGAGI (reference sequence). CDR3 residues: CASRPRGGSGANVLTF. For the CDR3, the DNA is TGTGCCAGCAGACCGAGAGGGGGTTCTGGGGCCAACGTCCTGACTTTC.

The CDR3 protein is CASALKGGPTEAFF. DNA for the CDR3: TGTGCTAGTGCCTTGAAGGGAGGGCCCACTGAAGCTTTCTTT. The chain uses TRBV12-5 and TRBJ1-1; no reliable D call. Germline values: CDR1 LGHNT, CDR2 FRNRAP. The CDR3 length is 14 residues. V gave up 7 bases and J gave up 4 bases, with 16 bases separating them.

V and J are TRBV27 and TRBJ1-2; D perhaps matches TRBD1 (5 bases). This CDR3 contains 12 residues. Germline CDR1 and CDR2: MNHEY and SMNVEV (reference sequence). V was clipped by 4 bases and J by 8 bases, with 11 bases between them. CDR3 residues: CASSSLKGGYTF. DNA of the CDR3: TGTGCCAGCAGTTCCTTAAAGGGGGGCTACACCTTC.

This chain joins TRBV19 and TRBJ1-2; maybe TRBD1 (5 bases). The CDR3 is 15 residues long. Trimming left V 3 bases short and J 4 bases short, with 15 bases between. Germline CDR1 is LNHDA and CDR2 is SQIVND (reference sequence). The CDR3 protein is CASSIPRSRGYGYTF. In DNA form, the CDR3 reads TGTGCCAGTAGTATTCCCAGGAGTAGGGGCTATGGCTACACCTTC.

This chain joins TRBV29-1 and TRBJ1-1, with a weak D call TRBD1 (5 bases). This CDR3 comprises 13 residues. CDR1 SQVTM and CDR2 ANQGSEA come from the germline V gene. Trimming left V 5 bases short and J 2 bases short, with 12 bases between. CDR3 DNA sequence: TGCAGCGTTCGTGAGGGACTAAACACTGAAGCTTTCTTT. Translated, it gives CSVREGLNTEAFF.

The V and J genes are TRBV7-8 and TRBJ2-5; 7 nucleotides line up with TRBD1. V lost 6 bases and J lost 4; bases outside the gene matches: 8. CDR1 and CDR2 (germline): SGHVS, FQNEAQ. The CDR3 is 14 residues long. This CDR3 reads CASSSGAGGETQYF. The CDR3, as DNA: TGTGCCAGCAGTTCAGGGGCAGGGGGAGAGACCCAGTACTTC.

The V and J genes are TRBV9 and TRBJ2-1; TRBD2 matches 8 bases. Germline CDR1 SGDLS, CDR2 YYNGEE. Trimming cost V 0 bases and J 7 bases; bases outside gene matches: 6. The CDR3 contains 15 residues. This CDR3 is CASSVAVGGANEQFF. DNA of the CDR3: TGTGCCAGCAGCGTAGCTGTCGGGGGGGCAAATGAGCAGTTCTTC.

The chain links TRBV7-8 to TRBJ2-7; 8 bases line up with TRBD1. The CDR3 runs to 15 residues. J lost 2 bases, V lost 3 bases, and 6 bases had no gene match. CDR1 is SGHVS and CDR2 is FQNEAQ in the germline V gene. The CDR3: CASSFRGQGPYEQYF. The CDR3, as DNA: TGTGCCAGCAGCTTTCGTGGACAGGGTCCCTACGAGCAGTACTTC.

The CDR3 nucleotides are TGTGCCAGCAGCTTATATGGAGGAGTCCCCTACGAGCAGTACTTC. It yields the protein CASSLYGGVPYEQYF. The V gene is TRBV7-9, the J gene TRBJ2-7, with D perhaps matching TRBD2 (5 bases). Per the germline V gene, CDR1 is SEHNR and CDR2 is FQNEAQ (reference sequence). Trimming took off 2 bases at V and 2 bases at J, with 13 bases between the two ends. This CDR3 is built from 15 residues.

The J gene is TRBJ2-7, the V gene TRBV7-2; 11 bases map to TRBD1. The CDR3 spans 16 residues. The V gene end was trimmed by 0 bases and the J gene end by 4 bases; junction bases not matched to a gene: 5. Germline assignment: CDR1 SGHTA and CDR2 FQGNSA. CDR3 loop: CASSLARGQGAYEQYF. Written as DNA, the CDR3 is TGTGCCAGCAGCTTAGCGCGAGGACAGGGGGCGTACGAGCAGTACTTC. Full variable domain (outside the CDR3, taken from reference TRBV7-2 and TRBJ2-7): GAGVSQSPSNKVTEKGKDVELRCDPISGHTALYWYRQSLGQGLEFLIYFQGNSAPDKSGLPSDRFSAERTGGSVSTLTIQRTQQEDSAVYLCASSLARGQGAYEQYFGPGTRLTVT.

The table lists this clone with a count of one. The gene calls are TRBV30 and TRBJ1-1; D might be TRBD1 (6 bases). The CDR3 extends over 13 amino acids. Germline V gene lookup returns CDR1 GTSNPN and CDR2 SVGIG (reference sequence). V was clipped by 3 bases and J by 4 bases, with 12 bases between them. The CDR3 protein is CAWRTGGTTEAFF. DNA of the CDR3: TGTGCCTGGAGGACAGGCGGGACCACTGAAGCTTTCTTT.

The genes are TRBV9 and TRBJ1-4; 9 bases are shared with TRBD1. The V gene end was trimmed by 2 bases and the J gene end by 7 bases; junction bases not matched to a gene: 9. The CDR3 covers 16 residues. The germline V gene has CDR1 SGDLS and CDR2 YYNGEE. CDR3 coding DNA: TGTGCCAGCAGCGTGGCCCCGGGACAGGGAGTTGAAAAACTGTTTTTT. It specifies CASSVAPGQGVEKLFF.

Written as DNA, the CDR3 is TGCAGCGTTGACGGACTAGCGGGGCGCAATGAGCAGTTCTTC. Encoded protein: CSVDGLAGRNEQFF. The chain has TRBV29-1 and TRBJ2-1; 12 positions agree with TRBD2. This CDR3 comprises 14 residues. V dropped 3 bases and J dropped 6; count of bases not matched to a gene: 3. Germline CDR1 SQVTM, CDR2 ANQGSEA.

The rearrangement links TRBV10-3 to TRBJ1-1; 7 bases fit TRBD1. Germline values: CDR1 ENHRY, CDR2 SYGVKD. The junction had 15 bases not matched to a gene; V was cut back by 6 bases and J by 5 bases. This CDR3 comprises 16 residues. CDR3 coding DNA: TGTGCCATCAGCCCAGAGGGGGCAGGGGCCGGGACTGAAGCTTTCTTT. Residues: CAISPEGAGAGTEAFF.

The CDR3 DNA sequence: TGCGCCAGCAGCCAAGATCCAGGTGGAGGAGAGACCCAGTACTTC. Translation: CASSQDPGGGETQYF. The chain has TRBV4-3 and TRBJ2-5; weak D call: TRBD2 (5 bases). The CDR3 contains 15 residues. V was shortened by 0 bases and J by 4 bases, with 12 bases between the two germline ends. Germline CDR1 and CDR2: LGHNA and YSLEER.

The V and J genes are TRBV15 and TRBJ2-3; TRBD1 matches at 8 bases. V shed 0 bases, J shed 0 bases, and the junction held 5 bases outside the gene matches. The CDR3 length is 17 residues. CDR1 is LNHNV, CDR2 YYDKDF, per germline (reference sequence). In DNA, the CDR3 is TGTGCCACCAGCAGAGATAAAGGACAGGGCAGCACAGATACGCAGTATTTT. Protein: CATSRDKGQGSTDTQYF. Looking up the rest from reference TRBV15 and TRBJ2-3 gives the full variable domain: DAMVIQNPRYQVTQFGKPVTLSCSQTLNHNVMYWYQQKSSQAPKLLFHYYDKDFNNEADTPDNFQSRRPNTSFCFLDIRSPGLGDTAMYLCATSRDKGQGSTDTQYFGPGTRLTVL.

The rearrangement links TRBV30 to TRBJ2-1; 10 bases line up with TRBD2. There are 15 residues in the CDR3. Germline CDR1 GTSNPN, CDR2 SVGIG (reference sequence). Trimming removed 3 bases from V and 7 bases from J; junction bases left unmatched: 9. The CDR3 sequence is CAWRAGGRFWNEQFF. DNA for the CDR3: TGTGCCTGGAGAGCGGGGGGGCGTTTCTGGAATGAGCAGTTCTTC.

This rearrangement joins TRBV6-1 to TRBJ1-3; D is ambiguous. The CDR3 has 12 amino acids. V lost 4 bases to trimming and J lost 1 base, with 2 bases between them. Germline V gives CDR1 MNHNS, CDR2 SASEGT. This CDR3 reads CASSGSGNTIYF. The CDR3 DNA reads as TGTGCCAGCAGTGGATCTGGAAACACCATATATTTT.

This chain uses TRBV7-2 with TRBJ1-1, with D perhaps TRBD1 (5 bases). Germline-derived CDR1 and CDR2 are SGHTA and FQGNSA. Trimming cost V 1 base and J 6 bases, with 9 bases left between them. The CDR3 spans 13 residues. For the CDR3, the DNA is TGTGCCAGCAGCTTAGAGGGGAGCGCTGAAGCTTTCTTT. As protein: CASSLEGSAEAFF.

A few counts support this clone. This chain joins TRBV6-5 and TRBJ1-1; no clear D. V lost 7 bases, J lost 3 bases, and 9 bases lay in between. The CDR3 runs to 12 residues. Germline CDR1 MNHEY, CDR2 SVGAGI. Here the CDR3 reads CASTTQYTEAFF. The CDR3 region has the DNA TGTGCCAGCACCACGCAGTACACTGAAGCTTTCTTT.

The V gene is TRBV1, the J gene TRBJ2-1; whether TRBD2, the table's D call, matches the DNA was not checked. TRBV1 is reported as a pseudogene. This CDR3 is built from 16 residues. The CDR3 is CTSSQDEAGGMNEQFF. The CDR3 DNA sequence: TGCACCAGCAGCCAAGATGAGGCGGGGGGGATGAATGAGCAGTTCTTC.

CDR3 sequence (DNA): TGCGCCAGCAGCCAGGTCCACAGAACCAATCAGCCCCAGCATTTT. This gives the protein CASSQVHRTNQPQHF. The chain links TRBV4-3 to TRBJ1-5; D unresolved. The CDR3 sequence is 15 residues long. Trimming removed 3 bases at V and 3 bases at J, with 12 bases between. The germline gives CDR1 LGHNA, CDR2 YSLEER.

This chain links TRBV29-1 with TRBJ2-7; tentatively, D is TRBD2 (5 bases). The CDR3 spans 13 residues. Deletions cut 2 bases from V and 7 bases from J, with 15 bases between. The germline gives CDR1 SQVTM, CDR2 ANQGSEA. CDR3 amino acids: CSVELTRTGEQYF. CDR3 DNA sequence: TGCAGCGTTGAACTTACCCGGACGGGGGAGCAGTACTTC.

The J gene is TRBJ2-3, the V gene TRBV5-1; 9 bases agree with TRBD2. This CDR3 is 16 amino acids long. The germline V gene encodes CDR1 SGHRS and CDR2 YFSETQ. Trimming removed 2 bases from V and 1 base from J; junction bases left unmatched: 5. In DNA form, the CDR3 reads TGCGCCAGCAGCTTTGGCGGGGGGGCGGGCACAGATACGCAGTATTTT. Its protein is CASSFGGGAGTDTQYF.

The V call is TRBV5-1, the J call TRBJ2-3; the D is unclear. The germline V and J ends were trimmed by 0 bases and 2 bases, with 7 bases remaining between them. Germline CDR1 reads SGHRS; CDR2 reads YFSETQ. This CDR3 is built from 14 residues. DNA of the CDR3: TGCGCCAGCAGCTTGGGACCCCCCACAGATACGCAGTATTTT. As protein: CASSLGPPTDTQYF.

The chain joins TRBV19 to TRBJ1-2, with D uncertain. The CDR3 loop spans 13 amino acids. The germline gives CDR1 LNHDA, CDR2 SQIVND (reference sequence). V was cut by 5 bases and J by 4 bases, with 11 bases left in between. The CDR3 loop is CASSGTELYGYTF. The CDR3, as DNA: TGTGCCAGTAGTGGAACAGAACTCTATGGCTACACCTTC. The full variable domain, in which reference TRBV19 and TRBJ1-2 provide the parts outside the CDR3, is DGGITQSPKYLFRKEGQNVTLSCEQNLNHDAMYWYRQDPGQGLRLIYYSQIVNDFQKGDIAEGYSVSREKKESFPLTVTSAQKNPTAFYLCASSGTELYGYTFGSGTRLTVV.

This rearrangement joins TRBV18 to TRBJ2-1; the match to TRBD1 covers 9 bases. CDR3 length: 14 amino acids. With V trimmed by 0 bases and J by 8 bases, 2 bases remained unmatched. Germline CDR1 KGHSH, CDR2 LQKENI. The CDR3 here is CASSPPNRGHEQFF. For the CDR3, the DNA is TGTGCCAGCTCACCACCGAACAGGGGGCATGAGCAGTTCTTC.

Here the CDR3 reads CASSRQQNTEAFF. The CDR3 nucleotides read TGTGCCAGCAGTCGGCAGCAAAACACTGAAGCTTTCTTT. The chain couples TRBV27 to TRBJ1-1, with no clear D. CDR1 and CDR2 (germline): MNHEY, SMNVEV (reference sequence). Trimming took 5 bases from V and 2 from J, leaving 9 bases between them. The CDR3 totals 13 residues.